This T cell receptor (beta chain) was retrieved from a study of cytomegalovirus exposure and HLA in healthy donors. Background on the study: An analysis done earlier identified approximately 120 million unique TCR beta sequences from 200 million or so T cells. Study results and limitations: Among TCR beta chains, those listed as cytomegalovirus-associated numbered over 150.

The primer mix had 60 Vbeta and 13 Jbeta primers. Data came from immunoSEQ multiplex PCR; TCRdb stores just in-frame clones and leaves some out. The data hold 150,000 to 200,000 clones, with nearly 80% observed a single time. Comment on this clone: Its specificity is unknown.

The CDR3 has 17 amino acids. The V gene's germline CDR1 is LNHNV and CDR2 YYDKDF (reference sequence). Trimming stripped 1 base from V and 0 bases from J, with 13 bases between. The sequenced sample was PBMCs. V usage is TRBV15 and J usage is TRBJ1-3; TRBD1 might be the D (6 bases). The TCR was taken from a man aged 50 to 59 in good health and CMV-seropositive. The CDR3 loop reads CATSRGKTGFSGNTIYF. The CDR3 nucleotides read TGTGCCACCAGCAGAGGCAAAACAGGGTTCTCTGGAAACACCATATATTTT.